A single sample gave rise to the 12 T cell receptor beta chains below, sequenced in a study of T cells in localized non-small cell lung cancer (dated by TCRdb to 2018 to 2021). The method was the immunoSEQ multiplex PCR assay. TCRdb obtained this table from immuneACCESS and retained in-frame rearrangements with V and J assigned. These tables miss some clones; where compared with another copy, unresolved V genes account for less than half of the shortfall, and the remainder is unexplained. Here the sample has 100,000 or so clones; approximately 91% occur a single time. The top ten hold roughly 4.3% of the sample. Sequencing was performed on PBMCs, taken before any cancer treatment. The receptors here all came from a woman aged 40 to 75 with stage II squamous cell lung carcinoma.

V usage is TRBV7-9 and J usage is TRBJ1-1; no definite D call. The V gene lost 1 base and the J gene lost 11 bases, with 11 bases spanning the gap. The length of the CDR3 is 12 residues. The germline CDR1 and CDR2 sequences are SEHNR and FQNEAQ (reference sequence). The CDR3 bases are TGTGCCAGCAGCTTAGAATCGGAGGAGGCTTTCTTT. Protein: CASSLESEEAFF.

The chain employs TRBV5-1 and TRBJ1-4; D is possibly TRBD1 (5 bases). This CDR3 spans 13 amino acids. V gave up 4 bases and J gave up 6 bases, with 10 bases separating them. The germline CDR1 and CDR2 sequences are SGHRS and YFSETQ. The CDR3 sequence: CASSKTEYEKLFF. CDR3 in DNA: TGCGCCAGCAGCAAGACAGAATATGAAAAACTGTTTTTT.

The chain couples TRBV9 to TRBJ2-3, with D tentatively TRBD1 or TRBD2 (6 bases each). Germline CDR1 SGDLS, CDR2 YYNGEE. V lost 4 bases, J lost 2 bases, and 17 bases lay in between. This CDR3 is 16 amino acids long. The CDR3 DNA reads TGTGCCAGCAGCACTAGGAGGGGGGCCTCCACAGATACGCAGTATTTT. This encodes CASSTRRGASTDTQYF.

The chain combines TRBV6-1 with TRBJ1-2; 9 bases fit TRBD1. The V gene end was trimmed by 6 bases and the J gene end by 7 bases; junction bases not matched to a gene: 3. CDR3 length: 12 amino acids. Germline CDR1 reads MNHNS; CDR2 reads SASEGT. CDR3 coding DNA: TGTGCCAGCAGGGACAGGGGAAGTGGCTACACCTTC. Encoded protein: CASRDRGSGYTF.

The V and J genes are TRBV7-6 and TRBJ2-7; 9 bases are a match to TRBD2. The germline CDR1 and CDR2 sequences are SGHVS and FNYEAQ. V lost 2 bases, J lost 2 bases, and 7 bases stayed unmatched. The CDR3 has 16 amino acids. The CDR3 loop is CASSLPIAGEPYEQYF. In DNA form, the CDR3 reads TGTGCCAGCAGCTTACCGATAGCGGGAGAACCCTACGAGCAGTACTTC.

This chain links TRBV9 with TRBJ1-3; D gene unclear. V was shortened by 0 bases and J by 0 bases, with 4 bases between the two germline ends. Germline lookup yields CDR1 SGDLS and CDR2 YYNGEE. This CDR3 has 14 residues. Here the CDR3 DNA reads TGTGCCAGCAGCGTAGCGAGCTCTGGAAACACCATATATTTT. Translating it yields CASSVASSGNTIYF.

The gene calls are TRBV20-1 and TRBJ2-1, with D perhaps TRBD2 (5 bases). This CDR3 spans 11 amino acids. The germline V gene has CDR1 DFQATT and CDR2 SNEGSKA (reference sequence). The CDR3, as DNA: TGCACGGCCTGGCGGGACAATGAGCAGTTCTTC. Translating it yields CTAWRDNEQFF.

The V gene is TRBV4-1, the J gene TRBJ2-2, with D uncertain. V shed 1 base and J shed 0 bases, with 6 bases lying between them. Looked up from germline, CDR1 is MGHRA and CDR2 is YSYEKL. The CDR3 is made up of 15 amino acids. DNA of the CDR3: TGCGCCAGCAGCCAAGGTTACGCGAACACCGGGGAGCTGTTTTTT. Protein sequence: CASSQGYANTGELFF.

CDR3 coding DNA: TGCGCCAGCACAAACAGGGCAGATACGCAGTATTTT. Translating gives CASTNRADTQYF. The chain combines TRBV5-1 with TRBJ2-3; D is possibly TRBD1 (6 bases). CDR3 length: 12 amino acids. Germline V gene data show CDR1 as SGHRS and CDR2 as YFSETQ. Trimming removed 6 bases from V and 4 bases from J, with 9 bases in between. Supplemented by reference TRBV5-1 and TRBJ2-3, the full variable domain reads KAGVTQTPRYLIKTRGQQVTLSCSPISGHRSVSWYQQTPGQGLQFLFEYFSETQRNKGNFPGRFSGRQFSNSRSEMNVSTLELGDSALYLCASTNRADTQYFGPGTRLTVL.

This clone was seen only once. The rearrangement links TRBV4-1 to TRBJ1-2; 11 bases are a match to TRBD1. CDR1 is MGHRA, CDR2 YSYEKL, per germline. The CDR3 consists of 16 residues. Losses at the gene ends were 4 bases for V and 8 bases for J; bases not matched to a gene: 12. The CDR3 DNA follows: TGCGCCAGCAGCCCTCGGGACAGGGGGGATTTATCGGGCTACACCTTC. Protein sequence: CASSPRDRGDLSGYTF.

This clone was seen just once. V is TRBV30 and J is TRBJ1-5; a possible D gene is TRBD1 (5 bases). V was cut by 0 bases and J by 6 bases, with 15 bases left in between. Germline CDR1 GTSNPN, CDR2 SVGIG (reference sequence). The length of the CDR3 is 15 residues. CDR3 protein: CAWSVGTLTGQPQHF. CDR3 DNA: TGTGCCTGGAGTGTGGGGACCTTGACGGGTCAGCCCCAGCATTTT. Full variable domain (missing parts from reference TRBV30 and TRBJ1-5): SQTIHQWPATLVQPVGSPLSLECTVEGTSNPNLYWYRQAAGRGLQLLFYSVGIGQISSEVPQNLSASRPQDRQFILSSKKLLLSDSGFYLCAWSVGTLTGQPQHFGDGTRLSIL.

The V and J genes are TRBV5-5 and TRBJ2-1; D possibly corresponds to TRBD1 (6 bases). V dropped 0 bases and J dropped 4 bases, with 8 bases sitting between them. The germline V gene encodes CDR1 SGHKS and CDR2 YYEKEE (reference sequence). The CDR3 is made up of 14 amino acids. The CDR3, as DNA: TGTGCCAGCAGCTTGGCAGGGGAGTACAATGAGCAGTTCTTC. Protein sequence: CASSLAGEYNEQFF.